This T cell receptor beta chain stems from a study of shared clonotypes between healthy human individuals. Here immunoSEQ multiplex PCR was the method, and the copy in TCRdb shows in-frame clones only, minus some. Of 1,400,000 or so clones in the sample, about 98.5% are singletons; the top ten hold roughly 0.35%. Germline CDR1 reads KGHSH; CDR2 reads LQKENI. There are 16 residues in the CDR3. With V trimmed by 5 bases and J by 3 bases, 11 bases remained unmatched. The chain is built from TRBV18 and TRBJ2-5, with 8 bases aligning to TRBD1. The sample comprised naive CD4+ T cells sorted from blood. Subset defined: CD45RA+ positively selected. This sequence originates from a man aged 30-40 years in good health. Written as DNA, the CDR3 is TGTGCCAGCTCAAACCTCGCCGGGACAGGAAAAGAGACCCAGTACTTC. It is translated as CASSNLAGTGKETQYF.